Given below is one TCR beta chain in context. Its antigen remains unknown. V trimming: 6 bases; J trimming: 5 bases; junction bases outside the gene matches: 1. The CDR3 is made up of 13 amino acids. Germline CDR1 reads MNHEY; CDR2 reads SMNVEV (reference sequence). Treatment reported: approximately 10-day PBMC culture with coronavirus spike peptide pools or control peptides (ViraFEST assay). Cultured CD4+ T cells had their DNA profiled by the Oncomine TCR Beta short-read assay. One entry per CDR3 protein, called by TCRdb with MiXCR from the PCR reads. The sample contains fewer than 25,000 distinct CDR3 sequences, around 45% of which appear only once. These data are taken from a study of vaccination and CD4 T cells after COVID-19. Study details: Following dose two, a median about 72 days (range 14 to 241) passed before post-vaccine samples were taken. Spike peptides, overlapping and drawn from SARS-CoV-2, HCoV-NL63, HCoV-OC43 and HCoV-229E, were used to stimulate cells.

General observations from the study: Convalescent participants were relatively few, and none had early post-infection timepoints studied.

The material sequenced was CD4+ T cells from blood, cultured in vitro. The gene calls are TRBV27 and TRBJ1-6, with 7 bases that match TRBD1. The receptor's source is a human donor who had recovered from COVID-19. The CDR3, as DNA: TGTGCCAGCAGACAGGGGAATAATTCACCCCTCCACTTT. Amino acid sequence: CASRQGNNSPLHF.